A selection of T cell receptor beta chains follows, all from one sample in a study of T cells in Graves' hyperthyroidism and ophthalmopathy. One entry per CDR3 protein, called by TCRdb with MiXCR from the multiplex PCR reads. This sample has roughly 520,000 distinct CDR3 sequences, with around 22% found just once. Sequenced: blood. These receptor sequences come from a woman in her 30s with Graves' ophthalmopathy. Each CDR3 is given with its conserved first and last residue. D genes are given only for firm matches.

V: TRBV7-9
D: TRBD1
J: TRBJ2-6
length: 15
CDR3: CASSFTGVGANVLTF

V: TRBV28
D: .
J: TRBJ2-7
length: 15
CDR3: CASSLTASLSYEQYF

V: TRBV6-1
D: .
J: TRBJ1-1
length: 14
CDR3: CASRHVQGNTEAFF

V: TRBV11-2
D: .
J: TRBJ1-1
length: 15
CDR3: CASSLFRGEGTEAFF

V: TRBV5-1
D: .
J: TRBJ2-5
length: 13
CDR3: CASRDPGEETQYF

V: TRBV19
D: TRBD2
J: TRBJ2-7
length: 16
CDR3: CASSISYGGGSYEQYF

V: TRBV19
D: .
J: TRBJ2-5
length: 12
CDR3: CASSAQQETQYF

V: TRBV5-1
D: .
J: TRBJ1-5
length: 14
CDR3: CASSLVPSGQPQHF

V: TRBV15
D: .
J: TRBJ1-5
length: 13
CDR3: CATGVWGGQPQHF

V: TRBV4-1
D: .
J: TRBJ1-2
length: 13
CDR3: CASSSNSNYGYTF

V: TRBV25-1
D: .
J: TRBJ1-5
length: 12
CDR3: CAGQQGPQPQHF

V: TRBV30
D: TRBD1
J: TRBJ1-5
length: 13
CDR3: CAWSGTGWQPQHF

V: TRBV28
D: TRBD1
J: TRBJ1-2
length: 16
CDR3: CASSFGLGRGDYGYTF

V: TRBV7-2
D: .
J: TRBJ2-3
length: 13
CDR3: CASSPANEDTQYF